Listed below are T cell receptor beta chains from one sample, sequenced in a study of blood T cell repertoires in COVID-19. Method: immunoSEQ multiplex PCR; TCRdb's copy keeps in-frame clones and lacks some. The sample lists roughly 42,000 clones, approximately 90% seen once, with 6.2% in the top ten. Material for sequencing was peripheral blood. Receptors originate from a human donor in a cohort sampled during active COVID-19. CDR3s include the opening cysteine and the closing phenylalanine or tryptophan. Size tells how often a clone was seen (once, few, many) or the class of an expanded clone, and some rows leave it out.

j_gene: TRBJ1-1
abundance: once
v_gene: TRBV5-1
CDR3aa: CASRIDRPTEAFF

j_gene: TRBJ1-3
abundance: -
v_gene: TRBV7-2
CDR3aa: CASSLVRGNTIYF

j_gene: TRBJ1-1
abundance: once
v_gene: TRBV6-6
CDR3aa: CASSYDRSNTEAFF

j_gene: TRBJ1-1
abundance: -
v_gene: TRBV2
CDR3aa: CASTAGTLEAFF

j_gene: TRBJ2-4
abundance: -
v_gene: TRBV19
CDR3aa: CASTWQGGNIQYF

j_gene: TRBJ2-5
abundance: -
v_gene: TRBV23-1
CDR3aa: CASSQLAGEGETQYF

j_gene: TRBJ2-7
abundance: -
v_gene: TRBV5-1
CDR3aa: CASSLAGVRTGSAEQYF

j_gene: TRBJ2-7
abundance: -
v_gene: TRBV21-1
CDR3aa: CASSKRRCQPSYEQYF

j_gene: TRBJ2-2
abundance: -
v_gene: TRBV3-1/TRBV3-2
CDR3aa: CASSQEPSGNTGELFF

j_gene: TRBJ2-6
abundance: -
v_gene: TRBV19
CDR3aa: CASSMRQSGANVLTF

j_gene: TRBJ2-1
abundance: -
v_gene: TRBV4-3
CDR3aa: CASSQAGVHEQFF

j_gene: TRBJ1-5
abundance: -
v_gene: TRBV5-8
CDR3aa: CASSLPGSGNQPQHF

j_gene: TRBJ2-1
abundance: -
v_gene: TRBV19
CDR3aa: CASSIRKTSGGPGEQFF

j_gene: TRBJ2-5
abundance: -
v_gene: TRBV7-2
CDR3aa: CASSPTQVRETQYF

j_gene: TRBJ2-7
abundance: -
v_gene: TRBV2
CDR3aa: CASRAGTVTNYEQYF

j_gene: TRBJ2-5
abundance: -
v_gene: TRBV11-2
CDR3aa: CASASSGRLRETQYF